The 24 T cell receptor beta chains below all came from one sample that was sequenced in a study of blood T cell repertoires in COVID-19. Measured with immunoSEQ multiplex PCR; TCRdb has only the in-frame clones, and not every one. Among some 300,000 clones, about 87% were seen once, and the ten largest hold 5.5% to 8.5%. The sequencing input was peripheral blood. The receptors were gathered from a woman in her twenties or thirties who had recovered from COVID-19.

CDR3 DNA sequence: TGTGCCAGCAGCTTTTCGGAAAACATTCAGTACTTC. It encodes CASSFSENIQYF. The rearrangement links TRBV5-6 to TRBJ2-4; D not resolved. The CDR3 loop spans 12 amino acids. V was shortened by 2 bases and J by 5 bases, with 5 bases between the two germline ends. Germline V CDR1 and CDR2: SGHDT, YYEEEE.

V and J are TRBV9 and TRBJ2-4, with 10 nucleotides matching TRBD1. Germline loops: CDR1 SGDLS, CDR2 YYNGEE. CDR3 size: 15 residues. Losses at the gene ends were 2 bases for V and 5 bases for J; bases not matched to a gene: 4. In DNA, the CDR3 is TGTGCCAGCAGCGTGGCCGGGACAGGGGAAAACATTCAGTACTTC. Its translation is CASSVAGTGENIQYF.

The CDR3 DNA is TGTGCCAGCAGCCGAGAAACGACAGGGACCTTCTACCAAGAGACCCAGTACTTC. Translating gives CASSRETTGTFYQETQYF. The chain is built from TRBV6-4 and TRBJ2-5; TRBD1 matches 7 bases. Per the germline V gene, CDR1 is MRHNA and CDR2 is SNTAGT. The ends lost 6 bases at V and 0 bases at J; junction bases unmatched: 16. The CDR3 sequence is 18 residues long.

V is TRBV2 and J is TRBJ2-5, with 11 bases aligning to TRBD2. J gave up 7 bases and V 6 bases, and 10 bases lay outside the gene matches. The germline gives CDR1 SNHLY, CDR2 FYNNEI. This CDR3 has 15 amino acids. CDR3 loop: CASRPGTSGEGTQYF. Here the CDR3 DNA reads TGTGCCAGCAGGCCCGGGACTAGCGGAGAGGGGACCCAGTACTTC.

V and J are TRBV3-1 (or the pseudogene TRBV3-2) and TRBJ2-7, with 8 bases lining up with TRBD2. Germline assignment: CDR1 LGHDT and CDR2 YNNKEL (reference sequence). The CDR3 length is 15 residues. V shed 1 base, J shed 6 bases, and the junction held 8 bases outside the gene matches. CDR3 nucleotides: TGTGCCAGCAGCCAAGTTGGCGGGGGGATTGGCGAGCAGTACTTC. Protein product: CASSQVGGGIGEQYF.

The chain has TRBV7-9 and TRBJ2-5; unclear D gene. The CDR3 covers 15 residues. Deletions cut 1 base from V and 0 bases from J, with 9 bases between. Per the germline V gene, CDR1 is SEHNR and CDR2 is FQNEAQ (reference sequence). The CDR3 spells CASSLVSGYQETQYF. In nucleotides, the CDR3 is TGTGCCAGCAGCTTAGTCTCAGGCTACCAAGAGACCCAGTACTTC.

The chain links TRBV9 to TRBJ2-7, with D uncertain. CDR3 size: 13 residues. V was cut by 3 bases and J by 1 base, with 8 bases left in between. Germline V gene sequence: CDR1 SGDLS, CDR2 YYNGEE. The CDR3 protein is CASSESSSYEQYF. The DNA of the CDR3 is TGTGCCAGCAGCGAATCCTCTTCCTACGAGCAGTACTTC.

This clone was seen a single time. This sequence joins TRBV5-1 and TRBJ2-3; 10 bases are shared with TRBD1. Germline V gene sequence: CDR1 SGHRS, CDR2 YFSETQ. V dropped 2 bases and J dropped 6; count of bases not matched to a gene: 6. The CDR3 spans 15 residues. The CDR3 here is CASSLDRGHSDTQYF. CDR3 coding DNA: TGCGCCAGCAGCTTAGACAGGGGGCATTCGGATACGCAGTATTTT.

V and J are TRBV15 and TRBJ1-4, with TRBD1 as a possible D gene (5 bases). Germline values: CDR1 LNHNV, CDR2 YYDKDF (reference sequence). V was pared by 4 bases and J by 8 bases, with 20 bases between. CDR3 length equals 16 residues. CDR3 sequence: CATSTSQQGNREKLFF. CDR3 nucleotide sequence: TGTGCCACCAGCACGAGCCAGCAGGGCAACAGGGAAAAACTGTTTTTT.

This clone has only a few counts. The rearrangement joins TRBV9 to TRBJ1-2; D not resolved. The length of the CDR3 is 15 residues. Trimming left V 0 bases short and J 1 base short, with 10 bases between. Looked up from germline, CDR1 is SGDLS and CDR2 is YYNGEE. CDR3 residues: CASSVGSQNNYGYTF. Here the CDR3 DNA reads TGTGCCAGCAGCGTAGGATCGCAGAATAACTATGGCTACACCTTC.

This chain connects TRBV5-1 to TRBJ1-1; possibly TRBD1 for D (5 bases). Trimming left V 4 bases short and J 7 bases short, with 11 bases between. This CDR3 is built from 12 residues. Germline loops: CDR1 SGHRS, CDR2 YFSETQ. The CDR3, as DNA: TGCGCCAGCAGCCCCCGGGGGGATGAAGCTTTCTTT. Its translation: CASSPRGDEAFF.

A single count supports this clone. This chain joins TRBV4-2 and TRBJ2-7; D is perhaps TRBD1 (6 bases). This CDR3 comprises 13 residues. The germline gives CDR1 LGHNA, CDR2 YNFKEQ. With 0 bases removed from V and 6 bases from J, the gap between germline ends came to 9 bases. This chain's CDR3 is CASSQDTGSEQYF. In nucleotides, the CDR3 is TGTGCCAGCAGCCAAGATACAGGGTCCGAGCAGTACTTC.

The V gene is TRBV5-5, the J gene TRBJ2-7; 8 nucleotides agree with TRBD2. There are 15 residues in the CDR3. Germline CDR1 and CDR2: SGHKS and YYEKEE (reference sequence). V shed 2 bases and J 3 bases; nucleotides not matched to a gene: 7. DNA for the CDR3: TGTGCCAGCAGCTTTTTATCGGGACTAGACTACGAGCAGTACTTC. Amino acid sequence: CASSFLSGLDYEQYF.

The chain carries TRBV5-4 and TRBJ2-2, with 11 bases matching TRBD1. The germline V gene has CDR1 SGHNT and CDR2 YYREEE (reference sequence). The CDR3 runs to 15 residues. The trim removed 0 bases at V and 10 bases at J, leaving 5 bases unmatched. The CDR3 DNA reads as TGTGCCAGCAGCTTGGTAGGACAGGGGGCTGTGGAGCTGTTTTTT. Translated, it gives CASSLVGQGAVELFF.

The chain links TRBV6-5 to TRBJ2-5, with D tentatively TRBD2 (6 bases). CDR1 is MNHEY and CDR2 is SVGAGI in the germline V gene. The CDR3 extends over 13 amino acids. Trimming removed 7 bases from V and 5 bases from J, with 14 bases in between. Here the CDR3 reads CASTPPSGETQYF. In DNA, the CDR3 is TGTGCCAGCACTCCGCCCAGCGGGGAGACCCAGTACTTC.

The J gene is TRBJ2-6, the V gene TRBV30; the D is unclear. Trimming cost V 3 bases and J 0 bases, with 6 bases left between them. The germline V gene encodes CDR1 GTSNPN and CDR2 SVGIG (reference sequence). The CDR3 totals 14 residues. CDR3: CAWRGGSGANVLTF. DNA for the CDR3: TGTGCCTGGAGAGGCGGCTCTGGGGCCAACGTCCTGACTTTC. The whole variable domain, remainder taken from reference TRBV30 and TRBJ2-6, is SQTIHQWPATLVQPVGSPLSLECTVEGTSNPNLYWYRQAAGRGLQLLFYSVGIGQISSEVPQNLSASRPQDRQFILSSKKLLLSDSGFYLCAWRGGSGANVLTFGAGSRLTVL.

CDR3 bases: TGTGCCAGCAGTTTATTGGGGAGAGGTCAGCCCCAGCATTTT. Translating it yields CASSLLGRGQPQHF. The chain has TRBV28 and TRBJ1-5; D ambiguous. Germline V CDR1 and CDR2: MDHEN, SYDVKM. V shed 1 base and J shed 6 bases, with 10 bases lying between them. CDR3 length: 14 residues.

This clone has a handful of counts. This chain connects TRBV4-1 to TRBJ2-1, with 7 bases identical to TRBD1. The V segment lost 3 bases and the J segment 8 bases; nucleotides outside the gene matches: 1. The germline gives CDR1 MGHRA, CDR2 YSYEKL. The CDR3 covers 12 residues. As DNA, the CDR3 is TGCGCCAGCAGCCAGGACAGGTATGAGCAGTTCTTC. The encoded protein is CASSQDRYEQFF.

The chain carries TRBV6-6 and TRBJ2-7; D possibly corresponds to TRBD2 (5 bases). The germline V gene has CDR1 MNHNY and CDR2 SVGAGI (reference sequence). This CDR3 contains 17 residues. V dropped 5 bases and J dropped 6 bases, with 26 bases sitting between them. CDR3 region: CASSPTKRRLSGGEQYF. CDR3 nucleotides: TGTGCCAGCAGTCCAACTAAGCGGAGGCTGTCTGGCGGCGAGCAGTACTTC.

This sequence joins TRBV28 and TRBJ2-7; 7 nucleotides agree with TRBD1. Germline V gene data show CDR1 as MDHEN and CDR2 as SYDVKM. V lost 5 bases to trimming and J lost 5 bases; unmatched junction nucleotides: 9. The CDR3 sequence is 14 residues long. This CDR3 reads CASSPPTGRNEQYF. CDR3 coding DNA: TGTGCCAGCAGTCCACCGACAGGGCGCAACGAGCAGTACTTC. Looking up the rest from reference TRBV28 and TRBJ2-7 gives the full variable domain: DVKVTQSSRYLVKRTGEKVFLECVQDMDHENMFWYRQDPGLGLRLIYFSYDVKMKEKGDIPEGYSVSREKKERFSLILESASTNQTSMYLCASSPPTGRNEQYFGPGTRLTVT.

This clone was seen a few times. The V and J genes are TRBV7-9 and TRBJ2-2; D possibly corresponds to TRBD2 (6 bases). Between the trimmed V and J ends, which lost 5 bases and 6 bases, there was a span of 13 bases. From germline, CDR1 is SEHNR and CDR2 FQNEAQ (reference sequence). CDR3 size: 14 residues. The CDR3 DNA follows: TGTGCCAGCAGCCCTAGGGCTAGCGCCGGGGAGCTGTTTTTT. This sequence encodes CASSPRASAGELFF.

The chain is built from TRBV10-3 and TRBJ1-1; D perhaps matches TRBD1 (6 bases). CDR1 is ENHRY, CDR2 SYGVKD, per germline. Trimming pared 5 bases from V and 8 bases from J, leaving 12 bases between. This CDR3 spans 12 amino acids. The CDR3 coding sequence is TGTGCCATCAGTCAATACGGGACAGAAGCTTTCTTT. It codes for CAISQYGTEAFF.

The chain joins TRBV28 to TRBJ2-3; 8 bases line up with TRBD1. The CDR3 has 15 amino acids. With V trimmed by 3 bases and J by 3 bases, 5 bases remained unmatched. The germline V gene encodes CDR1 MDHEN and CDR2 SYDVKM. CDR3 region: CASSFGTGGTDTQYF. The DNA of the CDR3 is TGTGCCAGCAGTTTCGGTACAGGGGGGACAGATACGCAGTATTTT.

A few counts support this clone. The chain couples TRBV5-5 to TRBJ1-5, with a weak D call TRBD1 (6 bases). The CDR3 is 15 amino acids. Germline V gene data show CDR1 as SGHKS and CDR2 as YYEKEE (reference sequence). V was pared by 4 bases and J by 1 base, with 12 bases between. Written as DNA, the CDR3 is TGTGCCAGCAGCCCGTGGACAGACAGCAATCAGCCCCAGCATTTT. It encodes CASSPWTDSNQPQHF.